This section outlines one T cell receptor beta chain sequence together with its context. What it binds is not known. RNA transcripts yielded amplified TCR beta CDR3 regions. During a first-round RT-PCR of the TCR CDR3, the HTBI primer set was used. TCRdb called the multiplex PCR reads again in MiXCR, with one record for every CDR3 protein. The top ten hold almost 8% of the sample, which has under 300,000 distinct CDR3 sequences, roughly 15% seen once. The sample comes from a study of T cells in Graves' hyperthyroidism and ophthalmopathy. Diagnostic decisions used clinical symptoms, serum thyroxine and TRAb, thyroid ultrasound and orbital computed tomography. Study-wide results and caveats: Model-based prediction identified ophthalmopathy a median 6.5 months prior to its onset. In simple terms, a model built on 13 V-J features told ophthalmopathy apart from stable hyperthyroidism.

The sequencing input was blood. The TCR originated in a young woman with Graves' hyperthyroidism that later progressed to Graves' ophthalmopathy.

Here the CDR3 DNA reads TGTGCCAGCAGACTCCGACTAGCGGGGAACACAGATACGCAGTATTTT. As protein: CASRLRLAGNTDTQYF. The chain links TRBV11-2 to TRBJ2-3, with TRBD2 identical over 11 bases. This CDR3 contains 16 residues. V was pared by 6 bases and J by 2 bases, with 7 bases of the junction left unmatched. From germline, CDR1 is SGHAT and CDR2 FQNNGV. The whole variable domain, remainder taken from reference TRBV11-2 and TRBJ2-3, is EAGVAQSPRYKIIEKRQSVAFWCNPISGHATLYWYQQILGQGPKLLIQFQNNGVVDDSQLPKDRFSAERLKGVDSTLKIQPAKLEDSAVYLCASRLRLAGNTDTQYFGPGTRLTVL.